The 20 T cell receptor beta chains in this list originate from one sample, sequenced in a study of shared clonotypes between healthy human individuals. Using immunoSEQ multiplex PCR, the repertoire was profiled, and TCRdb retains in-frame clones only, with some absent. The repertoire holds 950,000 to 1,100,000 clones, with around 76% as singletons. Sequenced input: memory CD4+ T cells sorted from blood. Sample subset: CD45RA-negative fraction. All receptors come from a man aged 18 to 30 in good health.

V and J are TRBV5-1 and TRBJ2-5, with D possibly being TRBD1 (6 bases). CDR3 size: 14 residues. Germline CDR1 and CDR2: SGHRS and YFSETQ. The V end lost 2 bases, the J end lost 4 bases, and 12 bases lay between the germline ends. CDR3 DNA: TGCGCCAGCAGCTTCGGGACACTACGAGAGACCCAGTACTTC. This gives the protein CASSFGTLRETQYF.

This chain links TRBV6-5 with TRBJ1-3; TRBD1 is a possible D gene (5 bases). V lost 6 bases and J lost 5, with 11 bases in between. CDR3 length: 13 amino acids. The germline V gene encodes CDR1 MNHEY and CDR2 SVGAGI. In nucleotides, the CDR3 is TGTGCCAGCAGCCAGGGACTCCGAAACACCATATATTTT. Encoded protein: CASSQGLRNTIYF.

The chain is built from TRBV7-2 and TRBJ1-1; no firm D call. V was pared by 1 base and J by 9 bases, with 15 bases between. The germline gives CDR1 SGHTA, CDR2 FQGNSA. The CDR3 has 14 amino acids. The CDR3 DNA is TGTGCCAGCAGCTTAGGGCAGAAGCATCTACAAGCTTTCTTT. Translated: CASSLGQKHLQAFF. Using reference TRBV7-2 and TRBJ1-1 for the parts outside the CDR3, the full variable domain is GAGVSQSPSNKVTEKGKDVELRCDPISGHTALYWYRQSLGQGLEFLIYFQGNSAPDKSGLPSDRFSAERTGGSVSTLTIQRTQQEDSAVYLCASSLGQKHLQAFFGQGTRLTVV.

The rearrangement joins TRBV28 to TRBJ1-2; no firm D call. The V end lost 4 bases, the J end lost 5 bases, and 8 bases lay between the germline ends. The CDR3 has 12 residues. The germline V gene encodes CDR1 MDHEN and CDR2 SYDVKM. The CDR3 loop reads CASSSAGYGYTF. The CDR3 region has the DNA TGTGCCAGCAGTTCGGCGGGGTATGGCTACACCTTC.

The V gene is TRBV2, the J gene TRBJ2-3, with D possibly matching TRBD1 (6 bases). The CDR3 contains 15 residues. Per germline, CDR1 SNHLY and CDR2 FYNNEI. V was pared by 6 bases and J by 2 bases, with 15 bases between. CDR3: CASRRDIGLTDTQYF. The CDR3 coding sequence is TGTGCCAGCAGACGGGACATCGGACTCACAGATACGCAGTATTTT.

This clone has a handful of counts. This chain connects TRBV27 to TRBJ2-7; D is perhaps TRBD1 or TRBD2 (7 bases each). This CDR3 comprises 12 residues. Germline CDR1 reads MNHEY; CDR2 reads SMNVEV (reference sequence). V shed 3 bases and J shed 8 bases, with 11 bases lying between them. CDR3 sequence (DNA): TGTGCCAGCAGTTTGGGAGGGGGCAAGCAGTACTTC. This translates into CASSLGGGKQYF.

In nucleotides, the CDR3 is TGTGCCAGCAGCTTAGGTCAGAACGAGCAGTACTTC. Translation: CASSLGQNEQYF. The J gene is TRBJ2-7, the V gene TRBV7-2; D is unresolved. CDR1 and CDR2 (germline): SGHTA, FQGNSA. The V end was cut by 1 base, the J end by 5 bases, with 6 bases between. This CDR3 has 12 residues.

V and J are TRBV5-5 and TRBJ2-7; D could derive from TRBD1 or TRBD2 (5 bases each). Trimming removed 1 base from V and 2 bases from J, with 10 bases in between. Germline CDR1 and CDR2: SGHKS and YYEKEE (reference sequence). The CDR3 is 14 residues long. CDR3: CASSLFGAAYEQYF. The CDR3 DNA follows: TGTGCCAGCAGCTTGTTCGGGGCCGCCTACGAGCAGTACTTC. The entire variable domain, with the rest obtained from reference TRBV5-5 and TRBJ2-7, is as follows: DAGVTQSPTHLIKTRGQQVTLRCSPISGHKSVSWYQQVLGQGPQFIFQYYEKEERGRGNFPDRFSARQFPNYSSELNVNALLLGDSALYLCASSLFGAAYEQYFGPGTRLTVT.

This clone was detected only a few times. The V call is TRBV11-2, the J call TRBJ1-1; the D gene is possibly TRBD1 (5 bases). CDR1 is SGHAT, CDR2 FQNNGV, per germline. The germline V and J ends were trimmed by 5 bases and 3 bases, with 16 bases remaining between them. This CDR3 is built from 15 residues. For the CDR3, the DNA is TGTGCCAGCAGCCCGAATCAGGGTGGATACACTGAAGCTTTCTTT. It yields the protein CASSPNQGGYTEAFF.

A single count supports this clone. The chain joins TRBV21-1 to TRBJ1-4; the table's D call, TRBD1, was not checked against the DNA. TRBV21-1 constitutes a pseudogene. CDR3 length: 16 residues. The CDR3 region has the DNA TGTGCCAGCAGCAAAGTTGAGGACAGCGATAATGAAAAACTGTTTTTT. Translation: CASSKVEDSDNEKLFF.

Remarks on this clone: In the same sample, other DNA sequences code for this CDR3. The chain employs TRBV5-1 and TRBJ1-2; maybe TRBD1 (6 bases). Per germline, CDR1 SGHRS and CDR2 YFSETQ. The V end lost 0 bases, the J end lost 3 bases, and 6 bases lay between the germline ends. The CDR3 extends over 13 amino acids. The CDR3 DNA sequence: TGCGCCAGCAGCTTGGCAGGGGACTATGGCTACACCTTC. Encoded protein: CASSLAGDYGYTF.

The chain couples TRBV27 to TRBJ2-7; 11 bases match TRBD1. The V and J ends lost 0 bases and 9 bases, in that order; junction bases with no gene match: 10. The CDR3 runs to 16 residues. CDR1 and CDR2 (germline): MNHEY, SMNVEV (reference sequence). CDR3 nucleotide sequence: TGTGCCAGCAGTTTATCGACGGGACAGGGGGTGGAGGGGCAGTACTTC. Protein product: CASSLSTGQGVEGQYF.

On this clone itself: This same CDR3 is encoded by further DNA sequences in the sample. This chain joins TRBV18 and TRBJ2-1; D is uncertain. Trimming removed 6 bases from V and 7 bases from J, with 4 bases in between. Germline V gene data show CDR1 as KGHSH and CDR2 as LQKENI. This CDR3 has 10 amino acids. The CDR3 loop is CASSLNEQFF. CDR3 nucleotide sequence: TGTGCCAGCTCCTTGAATGAGCAGTTCTTC.

This sequence joins TRBV21-1 and TRBJ2-1; the table's D gene call, TRBD2, was not cross checked with the DNA. TRBV21-1 is listed as a pseudogene. This CDR3 region has 17 residues. CDR3 residues: CASSQRELAGSGNEQFF. As DNA, the CDR3 is TGTGCCAGCAGTCAAAGGGAACTAGCGGGATCCGGTAATGAGCAGTTCTTC.

Comments on this clone: This sample also contains other DNA sequences that code for the same CDR3. This chain joins TRBV20-1 and TRBJ2-7, with D hard to call. Germline V gene lookup returns CDR1 DFQATT and CDR2 SNEGSKA (reference sequence). The germline V and J ends were trimmed by 3 bases and 4 bases, with 7 bases remaining between them. The CDR3 loop spans 11 amino acids. The CDR3 here is CSARTGYEQYF. Here the CDR3 DNA reads TGCAGTGCTAGGACCGGATACGAGCAGTACTTC.

V and J are TRBV6-5 and TRBJ2-3, with D maybe TRBD1 (6 bases). Per germline, CDR1 MNHEY and CDR2 SVGAGI. V was clipped by 5 bases and J by 6 bases, with 18 bases between them. This CDR3 spans 15 amino acids. The CDR3 DNA reads TGTGCCAGCAGTGCGTTACAGGGCTGGGGGGATACGCAGTATTTT. Translated: CASSALQGWGDTQYF.

On this clone: A read error may be the cause here, since a much bigger clone is one base away. The rearrangement joins TRBV30 to TRBJ1-1; 7 bases are a match to TRBD1. Germline CDR1 is GTSNPN and CDR2 is SVGIG (reference sequence). J was trimmed by 4 bases and V by 7 bases; bases with no gene match: 6. This CDR3 comprises 12 residues. The CDR3 DNA follows: TGTGCCTCACGCAGGGGGGGCACTGAAGCTTTCTTT. Protein sequence: CASRRGGTEAFF.

The rearrangement links TRBV6-6 to TRBJ1-5; weak D call: TRBD1 (5 bases). V was cut by 5 bases and J by 2 bases, with 13 bases left in between. The length of the CDR3 is 15 residues. Per germline, CDR1 MNHNY and CDR2 SVGAGI (reference sequence). CDR3 DNA: TGTGCCAGCAGTCTTGCCCTGGGGGGCAATCAGCCCCAGCATTTT. This codes for CASSLALGGNQPQHF.

A word on this clone: The same CDR3 can be traced to other DNA sequences in this sample. The chain is built from TRBV10-3 and TRBJ2-1; no reliable D call. This CDR3 contains 12 residues. Germline CDR1 ENHRY, CDR2 SYGVKD. V was trimmed by 0 bases and J by 7 bases, leaving 4 bases between them. CDR3 sequence (DNA): TGTGCCATCAGTGAGTCGGGTAATGAGCAGTTCTTC. Translated, it gives CAISESGNEQFF.

The gene calls are TRBV11-1 and TRBJ1-1; tentative D call: TRBD1 (5 bases). V lost 1 base and J 7 bases, leaving 13 bases between the germline ends. Per germline, CDR1 SGHAT and CDR2 FQDESV (reference sequence). This CDR3 spans 14 amino acids. The CDR3 sequence: CASSLGSGRGEAFF. CDR3 coding DNA: TGTGCCAGCAGCTTAGGGTCAGGGCGGGGTGAAGCTTTCTTT.